This is a list of T cell receptor beta chains from one sample in a study of T cell responses to AZD1222 COVID-19 vaccine. Using immunoSEQ multiplex PCR, the repertoire was profiled, and TCRdb retains in-frame clones only, with some absent. This sample has roughly 30,000 clones, with 70% to 80% found just once. The sample was peripheral blood, taken 28 days after the second AZD1222 dose. The receptors were sampled from an adult who received the AZD1222 COVID-19 vaccine. Each CDR3 is given with its conserved first and last residue. The D gene is left open where the match is weak. Expanded clones get a size class; other rows say once, few or many, or leave the size out.

clone size	V gene	D gene	J gene	CDR3 length	CDR3 DNA	CDR3 protein
NA	TRBV12-2	NA	TRBJ1-2	19	TGTGCAAGTCGCTTAAAATTTATCAAGGGGGCATTTAGTTTGGATGGCTACACCTTC	CASRLKFIKGAFSLDGYTF
NA	TRBV6-5	NA	TRBJ1-2	15	TGTGCCAGCAGGCGCACCGTCAGGAATCCCTATGGCTACACCTTC	CASRRTVRNPYGYTF
NA	TRBV4-3	NA	TRBJ2-2	13	TGCGCCAGCAGCCAAGATAGGAGCGGGGAGCTGTTTTTT	CASSQDRSGELFF
few	TRBV4-1	NA	TRBJ2-1	16	TGCGCCAGCAGCCAAGTAAGCCCGCTGGCCAACAATGAGCAGTTCTTC	CASSQVSPLANNEQFF
NA	TRBV7-2	NA	TRBJ2-3	17	TGTGCCAGCAGCTTACGGGCAGCATGGAGTGGCACAGATACGCAGTATTTT	CASSLRAAWSGTDTQYF
NA	TRBV28	NA	TRBJ1-5	18	TGTGCCAGCAGTTTAAAGGCAGGTTCCTTAGATGGCAATCAGCCCCAGCATTTT	CASSLKAGSLDGNQPQHF
once	TRBV27	TRBD1	TRBJ2-7	14	TGTGCCAGCAGTGAAGGGACAGGGTTGAAGGAGCAGTACTTC	CASSEGTGLKEQYF
NA	TRBV18	NA	TRBJ1-4	14	TGTGCCAGCTCACCACCAAGCGGTAATGAAAAACTGTTTTTT	CASSPPSGNEKLFF
NA	TRBV7-2	NA	TRBJ2-2	16	TGTGCCAGCAGCGGGCGAGATAGCGGGAACACCGGGGAGCTGTTTTTT	CASSGRDSGNTGELFF
NA	TRBV2	NA	TRBJ1-1	13	TGTGCCAGCAGTGAACAGGGGAACACTGAAGCTTTCTTT	CASSEQGNTEAFF
NA	TRBV10-1	TRBD2	TRBJ2-1	14	TGCGCCAGCAGTCTAGCGGGGGCCTACAATGAGCAGTTCTTC	CASSLAGAYNEQFF
NA	TRBV18	NA	TRBJ1-5	15	TGTGCCAGCTCGCCTGGGGCAGCCGACAATCAGCCCCAGCATTTT	CASSPGAADNQPQHF
NA	TRBV5-1	TRBD1	TRBJ2-3	15	TGCGCCAGCAGCCAAGGGACAGGGGGCACAGATACGCAGTATTTT	CASSQGTGGTDTQYF
NA	TRBV6-5	NA	TRBJ1-5	12	TGTGCCAGCGGACCCCGCAATCAGCCCCAGCATTTT	CASGPRNQPQHF
NA	TRBV6-1	NA	TRBJ1-1	14	TGTGCCAGCAGTGAGAAAGACAAGAACACTGAAGCTTTCTTT	CASSEKDKNTEAFF
few	TRBV6-5	TRBD1	TRBJ2-3	15	TGTGCCAGCAGTTACTCCGGACAGGTCACAGATACGCAGTATTTT	CASSYSGQVTDTQYF
NA	TRBV7-8	NA	TRBJ1-1	15	TGTGCCAGCAGCTTAGTAGGGTCTGTGAACACTGAAGCTTTCTTT	CASSLVGSVNTEAFF
NA	TRBV7-2	NA	TRBJ2-2	16	TGTGCCAGCAGCTCGGGGGGCCTAGTGAACACCGGGGAGCTGTTTTTT	CASSSGGLVNTGELFF
NA	TRBV10-1	NA	TRBJ1-1	17	TGCGCCAGCATCCGGCCCCCCACCTATCCTAAGAACACTGAAGCTTTCTTT	CASIRPPTYPKNTEAFF
NA	TRBV5-1	TRBD2	TRBJ2-1	16	TGCGCCAGCAGCTTGGCGGCTAGCGGGCGCCCAAATGAGCAGTTCTTC	CASSLAASGRPNEQFF
few	TRBV18	TRBD1	TRBJ2-3	15	TGTGCCAGCTCACGGACAGGGGGGTTGACAGATACGCAGTATTTT	CASSRTGGLTDTQYF
NA	TRBV7-2	TRBD2	TRBJ2-3	14	TGTGCCAGCAGCTTAGCGGGACTAGCAGATACGCAGTATTTT	CASSLAGLADTQYF
NA	TRBV4-1	NA	TRBJ1-5	15	TGCGCCAGCAGCGCGATCGATGCTAGCAATCAGCCCCAGCATTTT	CASSAIDASNQPQHF
NA	TRBV7-2	TRBD1	TRBJ2-4	16	TGTGCCAGCAGCACCGCAAGGACAGGGGCGGTGAACATTCAGTACTTC	CASSTARTGAVNIQYF
NA	TRBV6-5	TRBD1	TRBJ1-2	13	TGTGCCAGCCTGGTGAACAGGGGGTATGGCTACACCTTC	CASLVNRGYGYTF
NA	TRBV5-1	NA	TRBJ1-1	14	TGCGCCAGCAGCCTGACAGTCCCGAACACTGAAGCTTTCTTT	CASSLTVPNTEAFF
few	TRBV7-2	TRBD2	TRBJ2-5	16	TGTGCCAGCAGCGACTCGGGACTAGCGGGGGGAGAGACCCAGTACTTC	CASSDSGLAGGETQYF
NA	TRBV5-6	NA	TRBJ1-2	16	TGTGCCAGCAGCCCGAGACAGGTCTGGACACACTATGGCTACACCTTC	CASSPRQVWTHYGYTF
NA	TRBV28	TRBD1	TRBJ2-7	13	TGTGCCAGCAGCCGGAACAGGGGCTACGAGCAGTACTTC	CASSRNRGYEQYF
NA	TRBV6-6	TRBD1	TRBJ1-3	16	TGTGCCAGCAGTTACTTATTGGGGACAGCTGGAAACACCATATATTTT	CASSYLLGTAGNTIYF
NA	TRBV4-3	NA	TRBJ1-5	19	TGCGCCAGCAGCCAAGATTTCCGCCCCGGGGAAGATGCCAATCAGCCCCAGCATTTT	CASSQDFRPGEDANQPQHF
NA	TRBV6-4	TRBD1	TRBJ2-1	14	TGTGCCAGCGCAAGACAGGGGGAGAACAATGAGCAGTTCTTC	CASARQGENNEQFF
NA	TRBV25-1	NA	TRBJ1-2	16	TGTGCCAGCAGTGCCTACGCCCCCCGCGACGGCTATGGCTACACCTTC	CASSAYAPRDGYGYTF
NA	TRBV21-1	NA	TRBJ1-6	15	TGTGCCAGCAGCGTAGAGGGACAGGAAAATTCACCCCTCCACTTT	CASSVEGQENSPLHF
NA	TRBV27	TRBD1	TRBJ1-1	14	TGTGCCAGCAGTTCAAGACAGGGAGGCAGTGAAGCTTTCTTT	CASSSRQGGSEAFF
NA	TRBV12-5	NA	TRBJ2-5	14	TGTGCTAGTGGCCCGACGGACTCCCAAGAGACCCAGTACTTC	CASGPTDSQETQYF
NA	TRBV19	NA	TRBJ2-7	16	TGTGCCAGTAGTACTTCCGGGACCGAGTTAGGCAATAGGCAGTACTTC	CASSTSGTELGNRQYF
once	TRBV18	NA	TRBJ1-2	16	TGTGCCAGCTCACCTTACCGGACGTCAGCTAACTATGGCTACACCTTC	CASSPYRTSANYGYTF
NA	TRBV19	NA	TRBJ2-7	14	TGTGCCAGTAGTGCTAGAGGACAGACCTACGAGCAGTACTTC	CASSARGQTYEQYF
NA	TRBV4-3	TRBD1	TRBJ1-2	15	TGCGCCAGCAGCCAAGATGGAACAGGGGTGATAGGCTACACCTTC	CASSQDGTGVIGYTF
NA	TRBV4-2	NA	TRBJ1-3	15	TGTGCCAGCAGCCAAGCGGCGCCAGAAGGAAACACCATATATTTT	CASSQAAPEGNTIYF
NA	TRBV14	NA	TRBJ2-1	15	TGTGCCAGCAGCCAAGTGGGGCTCAGTCGCAATGAGCAGTTCTTC	CASSQVGLSRNEQFF
NA	TRBV12-3/TRBV12-4	NA	TRBJ1-6	12	TGTGCCAGCAGTACCGTATCTTCACCCCTCCACTTT	CASSTVSSPLHF
NA	TRBV3-1/TRBV3-2	NA	TRBJ1-3	15	TGTGCCAGCAGCCTAGGTAGGAACACTGGAAACACCATATATTTT	CASSLGRNTGNTIYF
medium-sized	TRBV6-5	TRBD1	TRBJ2-5	13	TGTGCCAGCAGCCGGGACAGGGACGAGACCCAGTACTTC	CASSRDRDETQYF
NA	TRBV9	TRBD2	TRBJ2-1	17	TGTGCCAGCAGCGAAGAACTAGGAGCGGGGGTTTACAATGAGCAGTTCTTC	CASSEELGAGVYNEQFF
NA	TRBV6-2/TRBV6-3	NA	TRBJ1-5	16	TGTGCCAGCAGTTACGGGGCAGGGCTTTACAATCAGCCCCAGCATTTT	CASSYGAGLYNQPQHF
few	TRBV5-5	NA	TRBJ1-5	13	TGTGCCAGCAGCTTAGATAGCAATCAGCCCCAGCATTTT	CASSLDSNQPQHF